This TCR beta chain was sequenced during a study of OX40 agonist ivuxolimab in advanced cancers. The repertoire was sequenced with immunoSEQ multiplex PCR; TCRdb's copy has only in-frame clones and lacks some. The sample records about 58,000 clones, roughly four fifths being singletons. The CDR3 has 18 amino acids. Germline V CDR1 and CDR2: SGHRS, YFSETQ. Trimming at V came to 4 bases and at J to 2 bases, leaving 11 bases not matched to a gene. This receptor was obtained from an adult with an advanced solid tumor such as melanoma, head and neck, liver or kidney cancer. This rearrangement joins TRBV5-1 to TRBJ2-2, with 10 bases lining up with TRBD2. The sample was CD4+ or CD8+ T cells sorted from blood, taken in a trial of the OX40 agonist ivuxolimab. The CDR3 DNA follows: TGCGCCAGCAGCCAAAGAAGCGGGGGGGCCTCCAACACCGGGGAGCTGTTTTTT. This gives the protein CASSQRSGGASNTGELFF.